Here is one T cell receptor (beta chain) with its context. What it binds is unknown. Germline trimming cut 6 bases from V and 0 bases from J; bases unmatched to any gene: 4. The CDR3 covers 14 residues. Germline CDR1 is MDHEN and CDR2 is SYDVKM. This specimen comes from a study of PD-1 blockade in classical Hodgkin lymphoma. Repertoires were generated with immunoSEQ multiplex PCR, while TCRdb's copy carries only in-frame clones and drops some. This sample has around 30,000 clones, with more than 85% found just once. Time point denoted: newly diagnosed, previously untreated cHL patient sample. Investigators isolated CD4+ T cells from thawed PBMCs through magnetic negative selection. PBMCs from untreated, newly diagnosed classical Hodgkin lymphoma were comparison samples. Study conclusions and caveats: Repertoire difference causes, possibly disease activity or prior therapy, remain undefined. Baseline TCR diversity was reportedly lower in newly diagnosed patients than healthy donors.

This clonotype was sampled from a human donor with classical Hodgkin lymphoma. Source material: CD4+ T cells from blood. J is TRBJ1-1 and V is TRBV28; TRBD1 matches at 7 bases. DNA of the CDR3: TGTGCCAGCAGATCCGGGACAGTGAACACTGAAGCTTTCTTT. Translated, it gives CASRSGTVNTEAFF.